The rows below give T cell receptor beta chains drawn from one sample of a study of cytomegalovirus exposure and HLA in healthy donors. Generated by immunoSEQ multiplex PCR, the TCRdb table keeps only in-frame clones and is missing some. The sample holds roughly 150,000 clones, around 73% seen once. Sequencing was done on a sample of PBMCs. All receptors come from a young woman in good health and CMV-seropositive. CDR3s include the opening cysteine and the closing phenylalanine or tryptophan. The D gene is left open where the match is weak. The listing skips clone size in some rows; elsewhere it reads once, few, many or a size class.

v_call	clone_size	j_call	d_call	cdr3_aa	cdr3_nt
TRBV2	.	TRBJ2-7	TRBD1	CASNLIPGQGAYEQYF	TGTGCCAGCAACCTTATTCCGGGACAGGGGGCATACGAGCAGTACTTC
TRBV29-1	once	TRBJ2-7	TRBD1	CSVGDRLGYEQYF	TGCAGCGTAGGGGACAGGCTAGGCTACGAGCAGTACTTC
TRBV10-3	.	TRBJ1-2	TRBD1	CAIRDDRGNYGYTF	TGTGCCATCAGGGACGACAGGGGAAACTATGGCTACACCTTC
TRBV7-2	.	TRBJ2-2	.	CASSIRPRGGELFF	TGTGCCAGCAGCATCCGGCCCCGAGGCGGGGAGCTGTTTTTT
TRBV5-5	.	TRBJ2-3	.	CASSWDIPFTDTQYF	TGTGCCAGCAGTTGGGACATTCCCTTCACAGATACGCAGTATTTT
TRBV11-3	once	TRBJ2-5	TRBD2	CASSLSTPTSGQETQYF	TGTGCCAGCAGCTTAAGTACGCCGACTAGCGGCCAAGAGACCCAGTACTTC
TRBV9	once	TRBJ1-5	.	CASSVGGEVNQPQHF	TGTGCCAGCAGCGTAGGGGGCGAGGTCAATCAGCCCCAGCATTTT
TRBV5-4	.	TRBJ2-3	.	CASSLLLRKTADTQYF	TGTGCCAGCAGCTTGCTCCTCAGGAAGACCGCAGATACGCAGTATTTT
TRBV7-9	.	TRBJ1-4	.	CASSLEGEKLFF	TGTGCCAGCAGCTTAGAGGGGGAAAAACTGTTTTTT
TRBV12-5	.	TRBJ2-1	TRBD2	CASGSKRGDSSYNEQFF	TGTGCTAGTGGAAGTAAGCGGGGGGATAGCTCCTACAATGAGCAGTTCTTC
TRBV19	.	TRBJ1-2	.	CASSPFGGHYGYTF	TGTGCCAGTAGCCCTTTTGGTGGGCACTATGGCTACACCTTC